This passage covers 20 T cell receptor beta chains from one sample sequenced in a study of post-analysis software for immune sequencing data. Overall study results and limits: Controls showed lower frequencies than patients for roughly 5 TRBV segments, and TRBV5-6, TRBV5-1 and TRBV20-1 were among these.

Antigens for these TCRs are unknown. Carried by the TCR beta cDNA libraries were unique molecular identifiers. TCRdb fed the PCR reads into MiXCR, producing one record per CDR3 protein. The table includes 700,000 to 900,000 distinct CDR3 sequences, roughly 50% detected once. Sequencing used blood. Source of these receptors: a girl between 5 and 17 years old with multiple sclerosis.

The CDR3 DNA is TGCAGCGTCGGGGGAGGCGCAAACACCGGGGAGCTGTTTTTT. Amino acids: CSVGGGANTGELFF. The chain is built from TRBV29-1 and TRBJ2-2; tentative D call: TRBD2 (6 bases). V lost 6 bases, J lost 2 bases, and 13 bases lay in between. From germline, CDR1 is SQVTM and CDR2 ANQGSEA. The CDR3 is made up of 14 amino acids.

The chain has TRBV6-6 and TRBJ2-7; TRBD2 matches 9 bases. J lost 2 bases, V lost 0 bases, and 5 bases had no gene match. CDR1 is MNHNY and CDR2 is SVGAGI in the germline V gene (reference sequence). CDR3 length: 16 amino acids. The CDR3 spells CASSYSIGLATYEQYF. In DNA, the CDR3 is TGTGCCAGCAGTTACTCGATAGGACTAGCGACCTACGAGCAGTACTTC.

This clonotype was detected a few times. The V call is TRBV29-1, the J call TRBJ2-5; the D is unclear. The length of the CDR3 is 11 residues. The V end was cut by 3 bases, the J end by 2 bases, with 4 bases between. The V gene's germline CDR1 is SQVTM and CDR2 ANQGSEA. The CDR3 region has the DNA TGCAGCGTTGACCAGCAAGAGACCCAGTACTTC. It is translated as CSVDQQETQYF.

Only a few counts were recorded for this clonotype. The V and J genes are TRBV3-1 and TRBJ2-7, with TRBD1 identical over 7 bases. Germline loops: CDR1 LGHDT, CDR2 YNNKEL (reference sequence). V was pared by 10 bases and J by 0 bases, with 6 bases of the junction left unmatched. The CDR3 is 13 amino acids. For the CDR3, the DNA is TGTGCCACCCAGGGACAGCTCTCCTACGAGCAGTACTTC. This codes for CATQGQLSYEQYF.

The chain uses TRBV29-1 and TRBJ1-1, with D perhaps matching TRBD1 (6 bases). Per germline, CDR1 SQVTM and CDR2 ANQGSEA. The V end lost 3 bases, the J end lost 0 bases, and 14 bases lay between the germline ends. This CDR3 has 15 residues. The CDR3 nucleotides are TGCAGCGTTGATCTCCTGGACAGTATGAACACTGAAGCTTTCTTT. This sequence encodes CSVDLLDSMNTEAFF.

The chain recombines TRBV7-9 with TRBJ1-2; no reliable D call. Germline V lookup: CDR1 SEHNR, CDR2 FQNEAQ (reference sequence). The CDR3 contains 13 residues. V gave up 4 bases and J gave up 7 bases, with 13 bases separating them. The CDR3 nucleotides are TGTGCCAGCAGCTCCTCCCCGGCGGGTGGCTACACCTTC. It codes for CASSSSPAGGYTF.

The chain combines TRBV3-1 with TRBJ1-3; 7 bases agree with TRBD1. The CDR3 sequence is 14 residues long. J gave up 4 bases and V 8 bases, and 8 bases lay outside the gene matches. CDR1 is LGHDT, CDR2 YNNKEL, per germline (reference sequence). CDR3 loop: CASGQGTAGNTIYF. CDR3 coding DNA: TGTGCCAGCGGACAAGGGACAGCCGGAAACACCATATATTTT.

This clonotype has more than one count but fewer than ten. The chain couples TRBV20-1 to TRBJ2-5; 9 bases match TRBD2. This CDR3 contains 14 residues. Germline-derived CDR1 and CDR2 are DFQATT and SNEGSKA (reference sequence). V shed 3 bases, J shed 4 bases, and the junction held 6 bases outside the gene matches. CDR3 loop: CSARGGRAGETQYF. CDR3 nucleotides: TGCAGTGCTAGGGGCGGGAGGGCCGGAGAGACCCAGTACTTC.

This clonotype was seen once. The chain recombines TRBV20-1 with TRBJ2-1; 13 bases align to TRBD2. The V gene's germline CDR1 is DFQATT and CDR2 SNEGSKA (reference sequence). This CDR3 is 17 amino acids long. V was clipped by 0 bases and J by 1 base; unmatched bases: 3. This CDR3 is CSAREAGLAGSYNEQFF. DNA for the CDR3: TGCAGTGCTAGAGAAGCGGGACTAGCGGGATCCTACAATGAGCAGTTCTTC.

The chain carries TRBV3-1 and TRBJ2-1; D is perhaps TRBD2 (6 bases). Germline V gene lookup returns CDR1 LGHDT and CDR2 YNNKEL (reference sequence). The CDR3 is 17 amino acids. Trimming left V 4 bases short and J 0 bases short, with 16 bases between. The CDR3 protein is CASSRTGTLSSYNEQFF. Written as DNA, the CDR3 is TGTGCCAGCAGCCGTACTGGGACTTTAAGCTCCTACAATGAGCAGTTCTTC.

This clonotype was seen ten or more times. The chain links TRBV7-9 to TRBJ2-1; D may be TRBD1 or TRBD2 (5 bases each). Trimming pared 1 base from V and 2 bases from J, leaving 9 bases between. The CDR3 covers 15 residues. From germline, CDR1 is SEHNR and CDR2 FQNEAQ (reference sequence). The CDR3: CASSLGGPPYNEQFF. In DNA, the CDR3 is TGTGCCAGCAGCTTAGGGGGACCGCCCTACAATGAGCAGTTCTTC.

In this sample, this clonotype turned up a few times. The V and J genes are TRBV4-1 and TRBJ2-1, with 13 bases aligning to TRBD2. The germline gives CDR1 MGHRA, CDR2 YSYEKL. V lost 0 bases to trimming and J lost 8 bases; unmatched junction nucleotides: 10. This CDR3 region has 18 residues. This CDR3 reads CASSQDVPGTSGIDEQFF. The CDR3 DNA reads TGCGCCAGCAGCCAAGACGTACCCGGGACTAGCGGGATCGATGAGCAGTTCTTC.

The CDR3 here is CASSYLGGRVYEQYF. The CDR3 DNA reads TGTGCCAGCAGCTACTTGGGCGGGAGGGTATACGAGCAGTACTTC. The V gene is TRBV12-3 or TRBV12-4, the J gene TRBJ2-7; 9 bases are a match to TRBD2. V gave up 6 bases and J gave up 4 bases; unmatched junction bases: 10. The CDR3 totals 15 residues.

CDR3 in DNA: TGTGCCAGCAGCGTGCGACCAGGGACGGTAGGCTACACCTTC. Its protein is CASSVRPGTVGYTF. The V gene is TRBV9, the J gene TRBJ1-2; perhaps TRBD1 as D (5 bases). The germline V gene has CDR1 SGDLS and CDR2 YYNGEE. The V and J ends lost 2 bases and 8 bases respectively, with 16 bases between them. The CDR3 extends over 14 amino acids.

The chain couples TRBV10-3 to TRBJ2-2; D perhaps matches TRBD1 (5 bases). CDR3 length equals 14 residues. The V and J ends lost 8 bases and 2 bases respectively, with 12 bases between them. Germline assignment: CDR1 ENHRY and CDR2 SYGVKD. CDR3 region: CAIGAGLNTGELFF. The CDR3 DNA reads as TGTGCCATCGGGGCAGGGCTAAACACCGGGGAGCTGTTTTTT.

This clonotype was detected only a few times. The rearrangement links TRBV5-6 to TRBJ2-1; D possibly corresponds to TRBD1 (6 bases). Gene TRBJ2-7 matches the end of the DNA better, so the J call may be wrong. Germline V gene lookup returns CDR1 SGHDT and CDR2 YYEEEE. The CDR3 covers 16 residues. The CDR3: CASSSWAGESYNEQYF. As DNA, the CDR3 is TGTGCCAGCAGCTCCTGGGCAGGGGAATCCTACAATGAGCAGTACTTC.

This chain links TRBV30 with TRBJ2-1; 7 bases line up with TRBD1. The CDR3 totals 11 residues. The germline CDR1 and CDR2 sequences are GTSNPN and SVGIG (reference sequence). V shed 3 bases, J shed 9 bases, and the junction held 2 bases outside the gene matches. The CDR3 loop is CAWRGQLEQFF. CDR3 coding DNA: TGTGCCTGGAGGGGACAGCTTGAGCAGTTCTTC.

The chain's CDR3 is CASSQENRSPNYGYTF. The CDR3 DNA sequence: TGCGCCAGCAGCCAAGAGAACCGTTCCCCTAACTATGGCTACACCTTC. The rearrangement uses TRBV4-1 and TRBJ1-2, with D hard to call. This CDR3 contains 16 residues. Germline CDR1 reads MGHRA; CDR2 reads YSYEKL. Deletions cut 0 bases from V and 0 bases from J, with 11 bases between.

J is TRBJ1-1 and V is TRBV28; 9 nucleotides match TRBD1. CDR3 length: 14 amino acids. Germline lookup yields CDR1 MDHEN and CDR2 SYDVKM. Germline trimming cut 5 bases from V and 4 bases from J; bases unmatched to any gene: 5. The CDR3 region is CASSHRGRLTEAFF. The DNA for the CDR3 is TGTGCCAGCAGTCACAGGGGGCGCCTCACTGAAGCTTTCTTT.

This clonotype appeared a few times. The CDR3 sequence: CSARVGRAYEQYF. In nucleotides, the CDR3 is TGCAGTGCTAGAGTGGGCAGAGCCTACGAGCAGTACTTC. The rearrangement joins TRBV20-1 to TRBJ2-4, with D unclear. The last part of the DNA fits TRBJ2-7 better; the J call may be wrong. CDR1 DFQATT and CDR2 SNEGSKA come from the germline V gene (reference sequence). CDR3 length equals 13 residues.